This T cell receptor beta chain was recovered during a study of neurological immune-mediated disorders (dated by TCRdb to about 2019). Notes on the research overall: Peripheral blood TCR-beta repertoires from patients with HTLV-I-associated myelopathy (HAM/TSP), patients with multiple sclerosis, and healthy controls were compared in the study using UMI-based sequencing. The cohort was made up of 68 subjects, consisting of 14 HAM/TSP patients, approximately 35 multiple sclerosis patients and around 20 healthy controls. Alongside PBMC samples, the set of some 97 TCR-beta libraries contained longitudinal samples, technical triplicates, and paired CD4+ and CD8+ T-cell subsets that had been sorted.

The CDR1 and CDR2 encoded by the germline V gene (reference sequence) are DFQATT and SNEGSKA. The junction shows trimming of 6 bases on V and 4 bases on J, plus 18 bases between the germline ends. The CDR3, from cysteine to phenylalanine, totals 14 residues. Of all the DNA, just the CDR3 is kept, 42 bases in frame from base 1. The healthy controls were volunteers from a blood bank in Maryland, USA. For unsorted PBMC libraries, 2 million PBMCs were used after storage in RNAlater at -80 degrees C until RNA extraction. Peripheral blood underwent Ficoll-Hypaque density gradient centrifugation to isolate PBMCs, which were then cryopreserved in liquid nitrogen. Overall study outcomes, separate from this receptor: No identical CDR3 amino acid sequences were found to be shared among expanded clones across subjects, suggesting that TCR-beta repertoires were private in all groups. The highest TCR clonal expansion was observed in HAM/TSP patients, whereas the lowest was observed in MS patients, even when compared with healthy controls.

This clonotype has ten or more counts. The target of this receptor is not known. Per-nucleotide qualities are absent, and no much larger clonotype sits a single base away. cDNA synthesis used template-switch 5'RACE with a primer carrying a 10-nucleotide random unique molecular identifier tagging each TCR transcript. Each sequencing run produced over 160 million TCR-beta sequences covering 15-18 subjects. Total RNA was extracted with the RNeasy kit. Using the KAPA Real-time Library Amplification kit, TCR-beta VDJ regions were amplified with primers for the TCR constant region and the 5'RACE anchor. A first PCR added sample indexes and Illumina adaptors, after which a second PCR increased the library yield. After purification with Ampure beads, the TCR product of roughly 650 bp was size-selected on a 2% E-gel SizeSelection system. Before pooling, libraries had their quality checked on a Bioanalyzer, their concentration measured with Qubit, and their quantity determined with the Kapa Library Quantification kit. An Illumina HiSeq 2500 was used to sequence the libraries paired-end at 2 x 150 bp. To increase sequence diversity, roughly 24-31% phiX was spiked into each library pool. The study's processing was this. The quality-filtered reads were processed with the UMI-based MiGEC pipeline, whose error correction step removed more than 80% of the raw TCR sequences. VDJ genes were aligned to IMGT germline references, and clonotypes were defined by unique CDR3 amino acid sequence plus V-J genes. Clonal expansion, Shannon diversity and CDR3 relatedness (CalcPairwiseDistances, ClusterSamples) were evaluated with VDJtools, and phylogenetic trees were built with CLCbio workbench. Clones with at least 8 unique UMIs were defined as expanded, with this threshold being based on coefficient-of-variation modelling across technical triplicates. TCRdb reran the public reads through fastp at Q25 and MiXCR, keeping productive beta chains. Each CDR3 protein appears once, grouped with its most common genes and DNA. The V and J calls were not made by the authors but by TCRdb's processing. The sample table shows tens of thousands of distinct CDR3 sequences, and about a tenth are seen once. The ten top clones hold about 1.8% of the sample.

Sequencing input: PBMCs. Here the chain combines TRBV20-1 and TRBJ1-2, with a weak D call of TRBD1 (5 bases match). The source of this sequence is a man between 40 and 49 years old in good health. The CDR3 corresponds to CSAKNIDSFYGYTF. The nucleotides are TGCAGTGCCAAAAACATTGACAGCTTCTATGGCTACACCTTC.